The rows below give T cell receptor beta chains drawn from one sample of a study of cytomegalovirus exposure and HLA in healthy donors. The data were produced by immunoSEQ multiplex PCR, yet TCRdb's version contains in-frame clones alone and is incomplete. The sample contains 170,000 or so clones, roughly 70% of which appear only once. Sequenced: PBMCs. These receptors were obtained from a male donor in good health and CMV-seronegative. Each CDR3 is given without its conserved first and last residue. Each record gives: D gene, V gene, J gene, CDR3 protein. The D gene is left open where the match is weak.

>-|TRBV4-3|TRBJ1-3
ASSRRSEGNTIY
>TRBD2|TRBV7-9|TRBJ2-3
ASSSGLASDTQY
>TRBD1|TRBV30|TRBJ2-1
AWSGDRGVIGNEQF
>TRBD2|TRBV7-2|TRBJ2-1
ASSFSGSSYNEQF
>-|TRBV28|TRBJ2-1
ASSPHSSYNEQF
>TRBD1|TRBV19|TRBJ1-5
ASDRWTGENQPQH
>TRBD1|TRBV6-1|TRBJ2-7
ASKRTGSDEQY
>TRBD1|TRBV29-1|TRBJ2-7
SVDLGQGTYEQY
>-|TRBV11-1|TRBJ1-2
ASSFENNYGYT
>TRBD2|TRBV9|TRBJ2-1
ASTGLAGENEQF
>TRBD2|TRBV7-3|TRBJ2-1
ASSLTPLAAGEQF
>TRBD1|TRBV28|TRBJ1-5
ASSPTGIQPQH
>TRBD1|TRBV28|TRBJ1-5
ASGGQMRQGARSNQPQH
>-|TRBV5-5|TRBJ1-1
ASSLGVGTEAF
>TRBD1|TRBV28|TRBJ1-5
ASGTGQEYSNQPQH
>TRBD1|TRBV2|TRBJ1-1
ASSFRTGSPEAF
>TRBD1|TRBV6-1|TRBJ2-5
ASSRTGLETQY
>TRBD2|TRBV4-3|TRBJ2-1
ASSHLGTSGSSEQF
>TRBD2|TRBV4-3|TRBJ2-7
ASSQVAGGPYEQY
>-|TRBV11-3|TRBJ2-2
ASSLSGGELF
>-|TRBV7-3|TRBJ1-2
ASSLVGEGTAYGYT
>-|TRBV10-2|TRBJ1-1
ASSDRVREWTEAF
>-|TRBV5-3|TRBJ2-3
ARSLASTDTQY
>TRBD2|TRBV7-2|TRBJ2-3
ASSLGRALAWTDTQY
>-|TRBV28|TRBJ1-5
ASSFPPDQPQH
>-|TRBV28|TRBJ1-4
ATARGTNEKLF
>-|TRBV27|TRBJ2-3
ASSLLAGSTDTQY
>-|TRBV19|TRBJ1-2
ASSIGGSSFT
>-|TRBV5-4|TRBJ1-5
ASSYGAGVSNQPQH
>-|TRBV13|TRBJ2-7
ASSPGGTYEQY
>-|TRBV28|TRBJ1-4
ASSLGGAGEKLF
>TRBD2|TRBV6-5|TRBJ2-7
ASSPTSGGTKQY
>-|TRBV15|TRBJ1-2
ATAPGILGIGGYT
>-|TRBV5-4|TRBJ2-1
ASSLAVSTNEQF
>-|TRBV6-1|TRBJ1-5
ASSELRRGGPQH
>-|TRBV7-2|TRBJ1-3
ASSPGSGNTIY
>-|TRBV11-2|TRBJ2-1
ASSLVVYNEQF
>-|TRBV6-5|TRBJ2-7
ASSTGSLSEQY
>-|TRBV7-9|TRBJ1-5
ASSSTGRSNQPQH
>-|TRBV19|TRBJ2-2
ASSVGLTGELF
>-|TRBV6-6|TRBJ1-1
ASSYPLGGDTEAF
>-|TRBV30|TRBJ1-5
AWRGDIGQPQH
>TRBD1|TRBV19|TRBJ1-1
ATKTGGANEAF
>-|TRBV30|TRBJ2-3
AWSVRGPILTDTQY
>TRBD1|TRBV2|TRBJ1-5
ASSDTTGGINQPQH
>-|TRBV11-2|TRBJ1-2
ASSLSGEVGFNYGYT
>-|TRBV19|TRBJ1-1
ASNSGGVPRAF